This T cell receptor (beta chain) was captured by sequencing in a study of blood T cell repertoires in COVID-19. V shed 2 bases, J shed 4 bases, and the junction held 1 base outside the gene matches. Germline CDR1 SGHTA, CDR2 FQGTGA. The CDR3 contains 13 residues. Data came from immunoSEQ multiplex PCR; TCRdb stores just in-frame clones and leaves some out. Among around 110,000 clones listed, over 80% were seen once. The sample was peripheral blood. The genes are TRBV7-3 and TRBJ1-2, with 7 bases that match TRBD1. The source of this sequence is a man aged 30 to 39 with acute or convalescent COVID-19. DNA for the CDR3: TGTGCCAGCAGCTTACGGGACAGCTATGGCTACACCTTC. Protein: CASSLRDSYGYTF.